This is a list of T cell receptor beta chains from one sample in a study of blood T cell repertoires in COVID-19. Profiling relied on immunoSEQ multiplex PCR, and the TCRdb table lists in-frame clones only, not all of them. The repertoire holds fewer than 400,000 clones, with 85% to 90% as singletons. The sample was peripheral blood. All receptors come from a woman in her 30s with COVID-19, enrolled during active disease. Each CDR3 is given with its conserved first and last residue. D genes are given only for firm matches. Not every row has a clone size; where given, it reads once, few, many or a size class.

TRBV7-9	-	TRBJ2-3	-	CASSSPLYTQYF	TGTGCCAGCAGCTCCCCCCTTTATACGCAGTATTTT
TRBV7-8	TRBD2	TRBJ2-7	-	CASSLDASGQGYF	TGTGCCAGCAGCTTAGACGCTAGCGGCCAAGGGTACTTC
TRBV3-1/TRBV3-2	TRBD1	TRBJ2-5	-	CASSPYAGQGDETQYF	TGTGCCAGCAGCCCCTACGCCGGACAGGGGGATGAGACCCAGTACTTC
TRBV6-5	-	TRBJ1-6	-	CASRGEGSPLHF	TGTGCCAGCAGAGGCGAGGGTTCACCCCTCCACTTT
TRBV27	TRBD2	TRBJ2-2	-	CASSAATSGATNTGELFF	TGTGCCAGCAGTGCCGCGACTAGCGGGGCTACGAACACCGGGGAGCTGTTTTTT
TRBV9	-	TRBJ2-6	-	CASSVDGVSGANVLTF	TGTGCCAGCAGCGTAGACGGGGTCTCTGGGGCCAACGTCCTGACTTTC
TRBV5-1	TRBD1	TRBJ1-3	few	CASSLDNRGSSGNTIYF	TGCGCCAGCAGCTTGGATAACAGGGGGAGCTCTGGAAACACCATATATTTT
TRBV28	TRBD2	TRBJ2-3	-	CASSFGGRAEDTQYF	TGTGCCAGCAGTTTTGGCGGGAGGGCCGAAGATACGCAGTATTTT
TRBV6-5	-	TRBJ2-5	-	CASIGLQGLGETQYF	TGTGCCAGCATAGGTCTGCAGGGTTTGGGGGAGACCCAGTACTTC
TRBV13	-	TRBJ1-1	few	CASSLRDQGAEAFF	TGTGCCAGCAGCTTAAGGGATCAGGGTGCTGAAGCTTTCTTT
TRBV19	TRBD2	TRBJ2-5	-	CASSNVAGWETQYF	TGTGCCAGTAGTAACGTAGCGGGATGGGAGACCCAGTACTTC
TRBV24-1	-	TRBJ2-7	-	CATSGGDYEQYF	TGTGCCACCAGTGGGGGGGACTACGAGCAGTACTTC
TRBV10-3	TRBD1	TRBJ1-2	-	CAIGDRGYGYTF	TGTGCCATCGGGGACAGGGGGTATGGCTACACCTTC
TRBV7-9	-	TRBJ2-3	once	CASSPGTAAWADTQYF	TGTGCCAGCAGCCCGGGGACTGCCGCATGGGCAGATACGCAGTATTTT
TRBV20-1	-	TRBJ2-7	-	CSAPGVYEQYF	TGCAGTGCCCCAGGGGTCTACGAGCAGTACTTC
TRBV9	TRBD1	TRBJ1-5	-	CASSETGQENQPQHF	TGTGCCAGCAGCGAAACGGGACAGGAGAATCAGCCCCAGCATTTT
TRBV19	TRBD1	TRBJ1-5	-	CASSFRQGSSDQPQHF	TGTGCCAGTAGTTTCAGACAGGGCTCCTCCGATCAGCCCCAGCATTTT
TRBV10-3	TRBD1	TRBJ1-1	once	CAISLTGGGTEAFF	TGTGCCATCAGCCTCACAGGGGGCGGAACTGAAGCTTTCTTT
TRBV15	-	TRBJ1-6	-	CATSRDRVENSPLHF	TGTGCCACCAGCAGAGACAGGGTGGAGAATTCACCCCTCCACTTT
TRBV7-3	-	TRBJ2-1	-	CASSLAQGNEQFF	TGTGCCAGCAGCTTAGCTCAGGGGAATGAGCAGTTCTTC
TRBV6-4	-	TRBJ1-2	once	CASSDFGGAGGYTF	TGTGCCAGCAGTGACTTCGGGGGGGCAGGAGGCTACACCTTC
TRBV11-2	TRBD2	TRBJ2-5	-	CASSSGLAEETQYF	TGTGCCAGCAGCTCGGGACTAGCGGAAGAAACCCAGTACTTC
TRBV10-3	-	TRBJ2-5	-	CAISERGQETQYF	TGTGCCATCAGTGAAAGGGGTCAAGAGACCCAGTACTTC
TRBV7-9	-	TRBJ2-3	once	CASSLVWLAVSTDTQYF	TGTGCCAGCAGCTTAGTTTGGCTAGCAGTCAGCACAGATACGCAGTATTTT
TRBV7-3	-	TRBJ2-6	-	CASSRGHRSGANVLTF	TGTGCCAGCAGCCGGGGACACCGCTCTGGGGCCAACGTCCTGACTTTC
TRBV27	-	TRBJ2-7	-	CASGASSYEQYF	TGTGCCAGTGGGGCAAGCTCCTACGAGCAGTACTTC
TRBV27	TRBD1	TRBJ2-7	-	CASSLFSGQGGEQYF	TGTGCCAGCAGTTTATTCTCGGGACAGGGTGGGGAGCAGTACTTC
TRBV4-2	-	TRBJ1-2	medium-sized	CASSLERGSNYGYTF	TGTGCCAGCAGCCTCGAACGGGGTTCTAACTATGGCTACACCTTC
TRBV6-5	TRBD1	TRBJ2-1	-	CASSLGTGANEQFF	TGTGCCAGCAGCCTTGGGACAGGGGCTAATGAGCAGTTCTTC
TRBV5-1	-	TRBJ1-3	-	CASSQLQGFSGNTIYF	TGCGCCAGCAGCCAACTACAGGGTTTCTCTGGAAACACCATATATTTT
TRBV11-3	TRBD1	TRBJ1-4	-	CASSPQSRDRGANEKLFF	TGTGCCAGCAGCCCACAGTCCCGGGACAGGGGGGCAAATGAAAAACTGTTTTTT
TRBV5-6	TRBD2	TRBJ2-7	-	CASSFGTSGDYEQYF	TGTGCCAGCAGCTTCGGGACTAGCGGCGACTACGAGCAGTACTTC
TRBV28	TRBD2	TRBJ2-7	-	CASRPPSGGAYEQYF	TGTGCCAGCAGGCCTCCTAGCGGAGGGGCCTACGAGCAGTACTTC